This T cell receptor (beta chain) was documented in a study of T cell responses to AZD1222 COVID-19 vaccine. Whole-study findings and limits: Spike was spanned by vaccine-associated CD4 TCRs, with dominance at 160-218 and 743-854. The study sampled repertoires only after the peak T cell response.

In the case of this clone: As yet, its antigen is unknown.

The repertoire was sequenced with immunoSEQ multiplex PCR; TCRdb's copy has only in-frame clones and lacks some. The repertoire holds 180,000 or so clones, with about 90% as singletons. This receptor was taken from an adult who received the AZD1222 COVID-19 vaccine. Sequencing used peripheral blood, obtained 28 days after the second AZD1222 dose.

CDR3 in amino acids: CASSPGINYGYTF. The CDR3, as DNA: TGTGCCAGCAGTCCCGGGATCAACTATGGCTACACCTTC. This sequence joins TRBV27 and TRBJ1-2; D not resolved. The CDR3 spans 13 residues. With 5 bases removed from V and 2 bases from J, the gap between germline ends came to 9 bases. Germline V gene lookup returns CDR1 MNHEY and CDR2 SMNVEV (reference sequence).